The 27 T cell receptor beta chains listed next were all sequenced from one sample in a study of T cell responses to AZD1222 COVID-19 vaccine. Method: immunoSEQ multiplex PCR; TCRdb's copy keeps in-frame clones and lacks some. The data contain some 30,000 clones, roughly nine tenths of them singletons. This specimen consisted of peripheral blood, obtained on day 0 of AZD1222 vaccination. The receptors shown here come from an adult in good health.

The chain carries TRBV7-2 and TRBJ2-1; 16 positions match TRBD2. The CDR3 spans 15 residues. The junction had 6 bases not matched to a gene; V was cut back by 1 base and J by 15 bases. The V gene's germline CDR1 is SGHTA and CDR2 FQGNSA. Here the CDR3 reads CASSLEGLAGGIMFF. The CDR3 DNA follows: TGTGCCAGCAGCTTAGAGGGACTAGCGGGGGGGATAATGTTCTTC.

The gene calls are TRBV12-3 or TRBV12-4 and TRBJ1-5, with no clear D. Between the trimmed V and J ends, which lost 7 bases and 5 bases, there was a span of 9 bases. The CDR3 contains 12 residues. The CDR3 coding sequence is TGTGCCAGCACCTCCGGAGATCAGCCCCAGCATTTT. It is translated as CASTSGDQPQHF.

This chain uses TRBV7-8 with TRBJ1-2; D unresolved. Trimming pared 4 bases from V and 3 bases from J, leaving 12 bases between. The germline V gene encodes CDR1 SGHVS and CDR2 FQNEAQ. The CDR3 totals 14 residues. DNA for the CDR3: TGTGCCAGCAGCTCTAGCCCCCCTGACTATGGCTACACCTTC. Translated: CASSSSPPDYGYTF. The complete variable domain, with remaining parts taken from reference TRBV7-8 and TRBJ1-2, reads GAGVSQSPRYKVAKRGQDVALRCDPISGHVSLFWYQQALGQGPEFLTYFQNEAQLDKSGLPSDRFFAERPEGSVSTLKIQRTQQEDSAVYLCASSSSPPDYGYTFGSGTRLTVV.

The V call is TRBV11-3, the J call TRBJ2-7; TRBD2 matches 14 bases. CDR1 and CDR2 from the germline V gene are SGHNT and YENEEA. CDR3 length: 15 residues. V shed 4 bases, J shed 3 bases, and the junction held 2 bases outside the gene matches. The CDR3 loop reads CASSSTSGGDYEQYF. Here the CDR3 DNA reads TGTGCCAGCAGCTCGACTAGCGGGGGGGACTACGAGCAGTACTTC.

V usage is TRBV18 and J usage is TRBJ1-2; D is unresolved. Trimming removed 5 bases from V and 1 base from J, with 14 bases in between. Germline assignment: CDR1 KGHSH and CDR2 LQKENI. The CDR3 has 15 residues. The DNA of the CDR3 is TGTGCCAGCTCAGAGGACGGAGATAATAACTATGGCTACACCTTC. This gives the protein CASSEDGDNNYGYTF. The whole variable domain, remainder taken from reference TRBV18 and TRBJ1-2, is NAGVMQNPRHLVRRRGQEARLRCSPMKGHSHVYWYRQLPEEGLKFMVYLQKENIIDESGMPKERFSAEFPKEGPSILRIQQVVRGDSAAYFCASSEDGDNNYGYTFGSGTRLTVV.

As DNA, the CDR3 is TGTGCCAGCAGCCCTACAGGGGGCGCGAACACTGAAGCTTTCTTT. It specifies CASSPTGGANTEAFF. The rearrangement links TRBV3-1 (or the pseudogene TRBV3-2) to TRBJ1-1; 9 nucleotides line up with TRBD1. The CDR3 spans 15 residues. V shed 4 bases, J shed 1 base, and the junction held 4 bases outside the gene matches. From germline, CDR1 is LGHDT and CDR2 YNNKEL (reference sequence).

The chain carries TRBV5-6 and TRBJ1-5, with D perhaps TRBD1 (6 bases). The length of the CDR3 is 15 residues. V dropped 4 bases and J dropped 3 bases, with 14 bases sitting between them. The germline CDR1 and CDR2 sequences are SGHDT and YYEEEE. The CDR3 DNA sequence: TGTGCCAGCAGCCGTCGGGGGGCCGTCAATCAGCCCCAGCATTTT. This sequence encodes CASSRRGAVNQPQHF.

DNA of the CDR3: TGTGCCAGCAGGTCGGGACAGGACATCTATGGCTACACCTTC. Translating it yields CASRSGQDIYGYTF. The rearrangement uses TRBV5-4 and TRBJ1-2, with 8 bases matching TRBD1. V trimming: 5 bases; J trimming: 4 bases; junction bases outside the gene matches: 7. From germline, CDR1 is SGHNT and CDR2 YYREEE (reference sequence). This CDR3 is 14 amino acids long.

The chain uses TRBV2 and TRBJ1-2; the D gene is possibly TRBD1 (6 bases). The CDR3 sequence is 14 residues long. V lost 3 bases to trimming and J lost 4 bases, with 12 bases between them. CDR1 and CDR2 (germline): SNHLY, FYNNEI. The chain's CDR3 is CASSEPPGAYGYTF. DNA for the CDR3: TGTGCCAGCAGTGAGCCCCCGGGGGCCTATGGCTACACCTTC.

The V gene is TRBV3-1 (or the pseudogene TRBV3-2), the J gene TRBJ1-2; D ambiguous. Germline values: CDR1 LGHDT, CDR2 YNNKEL (reference sequence). V was trimmed by 2 bases and J by 6 bases, leaving 10 bases between them. The CDR3 has 13 residues. The DNA of the CDR3 is TGTGCCAGCAGCCAACGGGCAACGGATGGCTACACCTTC. Its protein product is CASSQRATDGYTF.

This clone was detected only once. V gene TRBV10-1 combines with J gene TRBJ1-1; D gene uncertain. Germline V gives CDR1 WNHNN, CDR2 SYGVQD (reference sequence). Trimming shortened V by 2 bases and J by 1 base, and 8 bases separated the two germline ends. The CDR3 length is 14 residues. CDR3 DNA: TGCGCCAGCAGTGAGCCCGGGTCGAACACTGAAGCTTTCTTT. Translation: CASSEPGSNTEAFF.

This clone was found once. The genes are TRBV7-2 and TRBJ1-3; D not certain. V lost 5 bases, J lost 3 bases, and 14 bases lay in between. This CDR3 spans 15 amino acids. Germline V gene sequence: CDR1 SGHTA, CDR2 FQGNSA. Written as DNA, the CDR3 is TGTGCCAGCAGCATACCGACGGCATTTGGAAACACCATATATTTT. It codes for CASSIPTAFGNTIYF.

This clone was observed a handful of times. The V and J genes are TRBV29-1 and TRBJ2-1, with TRBD2 as a possible D gene (6 bases). CDR3 length: 14 residues. The germline gives CDR1 SQVTM, CDR2 ANQGSEA. V lost 4 bases and J lost 0, with 10 bases in between. In DNA form, the CDR3 reads TGCAGCGTTGTCGGAGGGGTCTCCTACAATGAGCAGTTCTTC. Translation: CSVVGGVSYNEQFF.

The chain combines TRBV9 with TRBJ2-5, with 8 nucleotides matching TRBD2. The CDR3 loop spans 17 amino acids. J lost 7 bases, V lost 3 bases, and 17 bases had no gene match. Germline values: CDR1 SGDLS, CDR2 YYNGEE. The CDR3 DNA is TGTGCCAGCAGCGACTCCGGGACTAGTTTTGGAAAAGCGACCCAGTACTTC. Residues: CASSDSGTSFGKATQYF. The full variable domain, with the rest looked up from reference TRBV9 and TRBJ2-5, is DSGVTQTPKHLITATGQRVTLRCSPRSGDLSVYWYQQSLDQGLQFLIQYYNGEERAKGNILERFSAQQFPDLHSELNLSSLELGDSALYFCASSDSGTSFGKATQYFGPGTRLLVL.

This clone came up a few times. The chain carries TRBV7-9 and TRBJ2-2, with 8 bases fitting TRBD1. CDR1 is SEHNR, CDR2 FQNEAQ, per germline (reference sequence). The V gene end was trimmed by 7 bases and the J gene end by 6 bases; junction bases not matched to a gene: 10. This CDR3 spans 15 amino acids. Here the CDR3 reads CASIGGDRWPGELFF. DNA of the CDR3: TGTGCCAGCATAGGAGGGGACAGGTGGCCCGGGGAGCTGTTTTTT.

The V gene is TRBV6-5, the J gene TRBJ2-7; D ambiguous. Trimming took off 0 bases at V and 4 bases at J, with 10 bases between the two ends. CDR1 is MNHEY and CDR2 is SVGAGI in the germline V gene. The CDR3 is 14 amino acids. CDR3 coding DNA: TGTGCCAGCAGTTACTCGGGCACACTATACGAGCAGTACTTC. Its protein product is CASSYSGTLYEQYF.

This chain links TRBV3-1 (or the pseudogene TRBV3-2) with TRBJ1-6; 7 positions match TRBD1. The J segment lost 8 bases and the V segment lost 1 base, leaving 14 bases of the junction unmatched. The length of the CDR3 is 18 residues. Germline V gene sequence: CDR1 LGHDT, CDR2 YNNKEL (reference sequence). Here the CDR3 reads CASSQVPPGQVWDSPLHF. In DNA, the CDR3 is TGTGCCAGCAGCCAAGTCCCACCCGGACAGGTATGGGATTCACCCCTCCACTTT.

The CDR3 spells CASSPVRENRNTEAFF. CDR3 DNA: TGTGCCAGCTCACCCGTTCGGGAAAATCGGAACACTGAAGCTTTCTTT. The chain couples TRBV18 to TRBJ1-1; D is unresolved. Trimming removed 3 bases from V and 1 base from J, with 15 bases in between. The CDR3 length is 16 residues. The germline CDR1 and CDR2 sequences are KGHSH and LQKENI.

The chain carries TRBV30 and TRBJ2-3, with TRBD1 matching over 8 bases. This CDR3 region has 15 residues. Germline V CDR1 and CDR2: GTSNPN, SVGIG (reference sequence). The V gene end was trimmed by 3 bases and the J gene end by 2 bases; junction bases not matched to a gene: 7. CDR3 amino acids: CAWRDRAAFTDTQYF. The CDR3 coding sequence is TGTGCCTGGAGGGACAGGGCTGCGTTCACAGATACGCAGTATTTT. Full variable domain (rest looked up from reference TRBV30 and TRBJ2-3): SQTIHQWPATLVQPVGSPLSLECTVEGTSNPNLYWYRQAAGRGLQLLFYSVGIGQISSEVPQNLSASRPQDRQFILSSKKLLLSDSGFYLCAWRDRAAFTDTQYFGPGTRLTVL.

V is TRBV3-1 (or the pseudogene TRBV3-2) and J is TRBJ2-1, with 8 positions matching TRBD1. Germline V CDR1 and CDR2: LGHDT, YNNKEL (reference sequence). CDR3 length: 12 residues. The ends lost 3 bases at V and 15 bases at J; junction bases unmatched: 7. The DNA of the CDR3 is TGTGCCAGCAGCCATCAAGGACAGGGAACGTTCTTC. It yields the protein CASSHQGQGTFF.

This clone appeared a single time. The rearrangement links TRBV2 to TRBJ2-1, with TRBD2 matching over 7 bases. Unmatched junction bases numbered 4, after V lost 2 bases and J lost 0 bases. Germline V lookup: CDR1 SNHLY, CDR2 FYNNEI. This CDR3 is 16 amino acids long. For the CDR3, the DNA is TGTGCCAGCAGTGAAATCGGGGGGAGCTCCTACAATGAGCAGTTCTTC. Translating gives CASSEIGGSSYNEQFF. Full variable domain (rest looked up from reference TRBV2 and TRBJ2-1): EPEVTQTPSHQVTQMGQEVILRCVPISNHLYFYWYRQILGQKVEFLVSFYNNEISEKSEIFDDQFSVERPDGSNFTLKIRSTKLEDSAMYFCASSEIGGSSYNEQFFGPGTRLTVL.

For this clone: Additional DNA sequences in this sample encode the identical CDR3. V gene TRBV12-3 or TRBV12-4 combines with J gene TRBJ2-3; D not resolved. Between the trimmed V and J ends, which lost 3 bases and 6 bases, there was a span of 4 bases. This CDR3 has 11 residues. CDR3 region: CASSLADTQYF. The CDR3 DNA follows: TGTGCCAGCAGTTTGGCCGATACGCAGTATTTT.

The chain is built from TRBV6-4 and TRBJ2-6; D unclear. The CDR3 contains 14 residues. The germline V gene encodes CDR1 MRHNA and CDR2 SNTAGT. V lost 8 bases and J lost 6, with 14 bases in between. CDR3 sequence (DNA): TGTGCCAGCGCCAACGACCGTTTGGCCAACGTCCTGACTTTC. Translation gives CASANDRLANVLTF.

This clone was counted only a few times. CDR3 bases: TGCGCCAGCAGCCAAGATCGGTTGGCAGGAAACTATGGCTACACCTTC. Translation gives CASSQDRLAGNYGYTF. V usage is TRBV4-1 and J usage is TRBJ1-2; D is ambiguous. Deletions cut 0 bases from V and 2 bases from J, with 13 bases between. Germline V gives CDR1 MGHRA, CDR2 YSYEKL. This CDR3 is 16 amino acids long.

This clone was counted a few times. The V and J genes are TRBV6-5 and TRBJ2-7, with D possibly matching TRBD2 (6 bases). V dropped 5 bases and J dropped 6 bases, with 8 bases sitting between them. CDR1 is MNHEY, CDR2 SVGAGI, per germline. CDR3 length: 11 amino acids. The DNA for the CDR3 is TGTGCCAGCAGTACGGGACTCGAGCAGTACTTC. Translated, it gives CASSTGLEQYF.

This chain joins TRBV7-9 and TRBJ1-5; a possible D gene is TRBD1 (6 bases). Germline loops: CDR1 SEHNR, CDR2 FQNEAQ (reference sequence). CDR3 length equals 15 residues. The V end lost 5 bases, the J end lost 3 bases, and 14 bases lay between the germline ends. Written as DNA, the CDR3 is TGTGCCAGCAGCCCCCAAACAGGGCCCAATCAGCCCCAGCATTTT. It translates to CASSPQTGPNQPQHF.

The rearrangement uses TRBV11-3 and TRBJ1-2, with D maybe TRBD1 (5 bases). The CDR3 is 15 amino acids. The V and J ends lost 0 bases and 2 bases respectively, with 10 bases between them. Germline assignment: CDR1 SGHNT and CDR2 YENEEA. The CDR3 coding sequence is TGTGCCAGCAGCTTAGACTCGGGGCGCAACTATGGCTACACCTTC. It is translated as CASSLDSGRNYGYTF.